These 19 T cell receptor beta chains were all obtained from the same sample, sequenced in a study of regulatory T cells in long-lasting Graves disease. CDR3-region Arm-PCR and iRepertoire HTBI primers produced the TCR beta libraries. In TCRdb, the multiplex PCR reads were re-called with MiXCR into one record per CDR3 protein. The sample lists fewer than 450,000 distinct CDR3 sequences, 20% seen once, with around 20% in the top ten. Documented time point: persistent/refractory GD, antithyroid drugs over 5 years with positive TRAb. PBMC-extracted RNA yielded the TCR library. This sample comprised peripheral blood mononuclear cells (PBMCs), obtained when the disease was refractory, from a patient treated with antithyroid drugs. Receptor source: a female donor with Graves disease.

This clonotype was found many times. V usage is TRBV27 and J usage is TRBJ1-1, with 9 nucleotides matching TRBD1. Germline V lookup: CDR1 MNHEY, CDR2 SMNVEV (reference sequence). The CDR3 covers 16 residues. V gave up 5 bases and J gave up 1 base; unmatched junction bases: 8. CDR3 loop: CASSGTGGARNTEAFF. The CDR3 DNA is TGTGCCAGCAGTGGCACAGGGGGCGCCCGGAACACTGAAGCTTTCTTT.

Ten or more counts support this clonotype. The CDR3 DNA is TGCGCCAGCAGCCTGGAGGGCCGGGAGACCCAGTACTTC. Translating gives CASSLEGRETQYF. The chain uses TRBV5-1 and TRBJ2-5; possibly TRBD2 for D (6 bases). V lost 4 bases, J lost 5 bases, and 12 bases lay in between. The CDR3 is 13 residues long. Germline assignment: CDR1 SGHRS and CDR2 YFSETQ.

This sequence joins TRBV19 and TRBJ1-2, with D possibly being TRBD1 (6 bases). Germline loops: CDR1 LNHDA, CDR2 SQIVND (reference sequence). Trimming removed 7 bases at V and 0 bases at J, with 15 bases between. The CDR3 sequence is 15 residues long. The CDR3 sequence: CASIPGHLANYGYTF. The CDR3 DNA is TGTGCCAGTATCCCGGGACACCTAGCTAACTATGGCTACACCTTC.

The J gene is TRBJ1-1, the V gene TRBV4-3, with D perhaps matching TRBD1 (5 bases). This CDR3 spans 15 amino acids. V was shortened by 2 bases and J by 2 bases, with 12 bases between the two germline ends. In germline, CDR1 is LGHNA, CDR2 YSLEER. The CDR3 here is CASSQLSTGNTEAFF. The CDR3, as DNA: TGCGCCAGCAGCCAATTATCCACAGGAAACACTGAAGCTTTCTTT.

V usage is TRBV29-1 and J usage is TRBJ2-7; maybe TRBD2 (6 bases). Between the trimmed V and J ends, which lost 4 bases and 4 bases, there was a span of 17 bases. The CDR3 has 14 residues. Germline CDR1 is SQVTM and CDR2 is ANQGSEA. In nucleotides, the CDR3 is TGCAGCGTTGGGTCCGGAGGGTGGGAGTACGAGCAGTACTTC. Its translation is CSVGSGGWEYEQYF.

This clonotype was found a few times. The genes are TRBV6-1 and TRBJ2-7, with 8 bases identical to TRBD2. Per the germline V gene, CDR1 is MNHNS and CDR2 is SASEGT. CDR3 length: 14 residues. Unmatched junction bases numbered 10, after V lost 6 bases and J lost 6 bases. The CDR3 nucleotides read TGTGCCAGCAGAGATCCGGGAGGGCGCGGCGAGCAGTACTTC. The encoded protein is CASRDPGGRGEQYF.

The chain couples TRBV12-3 or TRBV12-4 to TRBJ1-5; D is perhaps TRBD1 (5 bases). This CDR3 is 18 amino acids long. V dropped 0 bases and J dropped 2 bases, with 17 bases sitting between them. CDR3 amino acids: CASSLAMGQGVGNQPQHF. The CDR3 nucleotides read TGTGCCAGCAGTTTAGCGATGGGGCAGGGAGTGGGCAATCAGCCCCAGCATTTT.

Ten or more counts support this clonotype. The chain links TRBV3-1 to TRBJ2-5; possibly TRBD2 for D (7 bases). The germline V gene has CDR1 LGHDT and CDR2 YNNKEL (reference sequence). V lost 5 bases, J lost 5 bases, and 15 bases lay in between. This CDR3 spans 14 amino acids. Here the CDR3 reads CASSSGGGRETQYF. The CDR3 DNA is TGTGCCAGCAGCTCCGGCGGGGGCCGGGAGACCCAGTACTTC.

This clonotype was recorded at least ten times. The rearrangement uses TRBV30 and TRBJ1-5; D is perhaps TRBD1 (6 bases). The CDR3 is made up of 13 amino acids. V was clipped by 5 bases and J by 0 bases, with 8 bases between them. Germline V gives CDR1 GTSNPN, CDR2 SVGIG (reference sequence). CDR3 nucleotides: TGTGCCTGGGCAGGGGATAGCAATCAGCCCCAGCATTTT. Its translation is CAWAGDSNQPQHF.

A few counts support this clonotype. This rearrangement joins TRBV10-3 to TRBJ2-2; D possibly matches TRBD1 or TRBD2 (6 bases each). There are 16 residues in the CDR3. Germline lookup yields CDR1 ENHRY and CDR2 SYGVKD. V lost 8 bases to trimming and J lost 0 bases, with 16 bases between them. The CDR3 here is CAIHSGAYANTGELFF. The CDR3 bases are TGTGCCATCCATTCGGGGGCGTACGCGAACACCGGGGAGCTGTTTTTT.

This clonotype was detected a few times. The chain uses TRBV18 and TRBJ1-1; no reliable D call. With 2 bases removed from V and 4 bases from J, the gap between germline ends came to 11 bases. Per the germline V gene, CDR1 is KGHSH and CDR2 is LQKENI. The CDR3 is 14 amino acids. The CDR3 DNA reads as TGTGCCAGCTCACCAATAAGGGTTCCCACTGAAGCTTTCTTT. As protein: CASSPIRVPTEAFF. Full variable domain (missing parts from reference TRBV18 and TRBJ1-1): NAGVMQNPRHLVRRRGQEARLRCSPMKGHSHVYWYRQLPEEGLKFMVYLQKENIIDESGMPKERFSAEFPKEGPSILRIQQVVRGDSAAYFCASSPIRVPTEAFFGQGTRLTVV.

The sample holds one count of this clonotype. A read error may explain this, as a much larger clone is one base away. The rearrangement uses TRBV12-3 or TRBV12-4 and TRBJ1-4; the D gene is possibly TRBD1 (6 bases). The CDR3 runs 16 residues. Deletions cut 7 bases from V and 0 bases from J, with 15 bases between. CDR3 in DNA: TGTGCCAGCACAGCAGGGGCTATAGCAACTAATGAAAAACTGTTTTTT. Encoded protein: CASTAGAIATNEKLFF.

The chain has TRBV15 and TRBJ2-2; the D gene is possibly TRBD1 (5 bases). Germline V gene sequence: CDR1 LNHNV, CDR2 YYDKDF (reference sequence). V lost 0 bases and J lost 5, with 22 bases in between. The CDR3 has 19 amino acids. CDR3 in amino acids: CATSRDHMWVISGTGELFF. In DNA, the CDR3 is TGTGCCACCAGCAGAGATCACATGTGGGTAATATCAGGGACCGGGGAGCTGTTTTTT.

The rearrangement uses TRBV9 and TRBJ2-5; weak D call: TRBD2 (5 bases). Trimming took off 3 bases at V and 4 bases at J, with 10 bases between the two ends. CDR3 length: 13 amino acids. The V gene's germline CDR1 is SGDLS and CDR2 YYNGEE. The CDR3 DNA follows: TGTGCCAGCAGCGGGAGGCCAACAGAGACCCAGTACTTC. Its protein product is CASSGRPTETQYF. The complete variable domain, with remaining parts taken from reference TRBV9 and TRBJ2-5, reads DSGVTQTPKHLITATGQRVTLRCSPRSGDLSVYWYQQSLDQGLQFLIQYYNGEERAKGNILERFSAQQFPDLHSELNLSSLELGDSALYFCASSGRPTETQYFGPGTRLLVL.

This clonotype has a handful of counts. The gene calls are TRBV19 and TRBJ1-1, with D possibly matching TRBD1 (5 bases). This CDR3 is built from 19 residues. V gave up 3 bases and J gave up 1 base, with 24 bases separating them. In germline, CDR1 is LNHDA, CDR2 SQIVND (reference sequence). Here the CDR3 reads CASSIRSGSLRGTNTEAFF. The CDR3 DNA reads as TGTGCCAGTAGTATCCGCAGTGGGTCACTTAGAGGGACGAACACTGAAGCTTTCTTT.

As to this clonotype: A much larger clone sits a single nucleotide away, making a read error possible. This chain connects TRBV6-1 to TRBJ2-2; D ambiguous. The CDR3 has 12 amino acids. Looked up from germline, CDR1 is MNHNS and CDR2 is SASEGT. This chain's CDR3 is CASTANTEELFF. CDR3 coding DNA: TGTGCCAGCACCGCGAACACCGAGGAGCTGTTTTTT.

The J gene is TRBJ2-3, the V gene TRBV14, with TRBD2 as a possible D gene (5 bases). V lost 2 bases and J 3 bases, leaving 12 bases between the germline ends. This CDR3 region has 15 residues. The germline V gene encodes CDR1 SGHDN and CDR2 FVKESK. CDR3 in amino acids: CASSQWEWMTDTQYF. Written as DNA, the CDR3 is TGTGCCAGCAGCCAATGGGAGTGGATGACAGATACGCAGTATTTT.

The chain joins TRBV4-3 to TRBJ1-4; 8 bases match TRBD1. The CDR3 sequence is 14 residues long. Germline assignment: CDR1 LGHNA and CDR2 YSLEER. The V and J ends lost 1 base and 7 bases, in that order; junction bases with no gene match: 2. The CDR3 loop is CASSQGTGFEKLFF. DNA of the CDR3: TGCGCCAGCAGCCAAGGGACAGGGTTTGAAAAACTGTTTTTT.

This clonotype was counted between two and nine times. The J gene is TRBJ2-5, the V gene TRBV29-1; 10 nucleotides match TRBD1. The CDR3 spans 14 residues. The V gene end was trimmed by 6 bases and the J gene end by 5 bases; junction bases not matched to a gene: 9. Germline assignment: CDR1 SQVTM and CDR2 ANQGSEA. For the CDR3, the DNA is TGCAGCGTCCTACGGACAGGGGGAGGGGAGACCCAGTACTTC. Encoded protein: CSVLRTGGGETQYF.